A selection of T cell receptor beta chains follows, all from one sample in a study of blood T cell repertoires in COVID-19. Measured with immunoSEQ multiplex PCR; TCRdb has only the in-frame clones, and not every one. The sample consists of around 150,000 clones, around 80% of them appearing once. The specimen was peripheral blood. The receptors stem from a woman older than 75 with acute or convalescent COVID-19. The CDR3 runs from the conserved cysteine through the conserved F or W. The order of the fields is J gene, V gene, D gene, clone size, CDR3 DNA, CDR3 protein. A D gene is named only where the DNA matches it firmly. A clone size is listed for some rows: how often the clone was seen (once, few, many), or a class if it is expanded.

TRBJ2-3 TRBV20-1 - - TGCAGTGCAGAGAGCACAGATACGCAGTATTTT CSAESTDTQYF
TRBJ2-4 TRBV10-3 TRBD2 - TGTGCCATCAGTGAGTCCAGCGGGAGAAACATTCAGTACTTC CAISESSGRNIQYF
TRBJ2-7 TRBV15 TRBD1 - TGTGCCACCAGCAGAGGTACAGGGGGATACGAGCAGTACTTC CATSRGTGGYEQYF
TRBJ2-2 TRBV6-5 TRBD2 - TGTGCCAGCAACCCTAGCGGAGCGAACACCGGGGAGCTGTTTTTT CASNPSGANTGELFF
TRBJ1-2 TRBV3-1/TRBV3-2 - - TGTGCCAGCAGCCAAGGGGGAGCACATGGCTACACCTTC CASSQGGAHGYTF
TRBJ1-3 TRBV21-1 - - TGTGCCAGCAGCCATCGAGGGATATATTTT CASSHRGIYF
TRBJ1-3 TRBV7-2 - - TGTGCCAGCAGTTCCTACGGGGGAAGAGGGGGAAACACCATATATTTT CASSSYGGRGGNTIYF
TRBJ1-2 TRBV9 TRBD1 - TGTGCCAGCAGCGTAGCAGGGGGGATACATGGCTACACCTTC CASSVAGGIHGYTF
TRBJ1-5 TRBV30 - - TGTGCCTGGAGTGCCTCAGGGGAACAGCCCCAGCATTTT CAWSASGEQPQHF
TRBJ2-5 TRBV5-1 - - TGCGCCAGCAGCCCTGACTCTAGAACCCAGTACTTC CASSPDSRTQYF
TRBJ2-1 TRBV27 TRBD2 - TGTGCCAGCAGTTTAGTCGCCAGCGGGAGGGTGGAGCAGTTCTTC CASSLVASGRVEQFF
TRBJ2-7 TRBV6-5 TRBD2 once TGTGCCAGCAGTTACGCCTATGGGCGGGAGCTCTCCGAGCAGTACTTC CASSYAYGRELSEQYF
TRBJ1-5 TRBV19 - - TGTGCCAGTAGTTACCAGGGCGGCAATCAGCCCCAGCATTTT CASSYQGGNQPQHF
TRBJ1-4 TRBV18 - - TGTGCCAGCTCCGGGACGATAAAGGGGGTAACTAATGAAAAACTGTTTTTT CASSGTIKGVTNEKLFF
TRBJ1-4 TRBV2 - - TGTGCCAGCAGTGAGGGGGGAACTAATGAAAAACTGTTTTTT CASSEGGTNEKLFF
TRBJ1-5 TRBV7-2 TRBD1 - TGTGCCAGCAGCCGGACAGGGACTGGCAATCAGCCCCAGCATTTT CASSRTGTGNQPQHF
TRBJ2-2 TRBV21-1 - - TGTGCCAGCAGCAAAGCGGAAGGGGGCGGTGGCACCGGGGAGCTGTTTTTT CASSKAEGGGGTGELFF
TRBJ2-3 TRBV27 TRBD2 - TGTGCCAGCAGTTTAAGGGGAGGGCGCACAGATACGCAGTATTTT CASSLRGGRTDTQYF
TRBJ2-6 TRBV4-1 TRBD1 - TGCGCCAGCAGCTCCCACAACGTAGACAGGGCCGGGGCCAACGTCCTGACTTTC CASSSHNVDRAGANVLTF
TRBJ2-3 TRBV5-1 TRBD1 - TGCGCCAGCAGCTTAATCGGACAGGGAGATACGCAGTATTTT CASSLIGQGDTQYF
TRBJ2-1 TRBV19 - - TGTGCCAGTAGTTACCCGGGAGAGACCTACAATGAGCAGTTCTTC CASSYPGETYNEQFF
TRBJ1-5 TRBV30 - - TGTGCCTGGAGTGCGGGTTTGTTCGGCAATCAGCCCCAGCATTTT CAWSAGLFGNQPQHF
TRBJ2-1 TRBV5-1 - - TGCGCCAGCAGCTTGGGGGCGGGCCCTAACAATGAGCAGTTCTTC CASSLGAGPNNEQFF
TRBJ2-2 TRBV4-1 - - TGCGCCAGCAGCCAGAAGTGGCAGGGCGTAGACACCGGGGAGCTGTTTTTT CASSQKWQGVDTGELFF
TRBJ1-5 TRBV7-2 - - TGTGCCAGCAGCTTAGGGGCATCTTTCAATCAGCCCCAGCATTTT CASSLGASFNQPQHF
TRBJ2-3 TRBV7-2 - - TGTGCCAGCAGCTTCGGAGGGAGTACAGATACGCAGTATTTT CASSFGGSTDTQYF
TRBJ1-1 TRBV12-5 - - TGTGCTAGTGGTTTGGCCCTCGGGCAGGGACTTAACACTGAAGCTTTCTTT CASGLALGQGLNTEAFF
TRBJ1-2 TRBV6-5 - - TGTGCCAGCAGGGGGAGGAGCAGATACTATGGCTACACCTTC CASRGRSRYYGYTF
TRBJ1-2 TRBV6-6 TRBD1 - TGTGCCAGCAGGCCCGAACCGGGACAGGGGCCTAATGGCTACACCTTC CASRPEPGQGPNGYTF
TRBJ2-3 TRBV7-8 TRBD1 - TGTGCCAGCAGCCCTCGACAGGGGTCGACAGATACGCAGTATTTT CASSPRQGSTDTQYF
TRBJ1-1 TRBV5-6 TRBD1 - TGTGCCAGCAGCTTGGTTAGGCGGACAGGTTCGTACACTGAAGCTTTCTTT CASSLVRRTGSYTEAFF
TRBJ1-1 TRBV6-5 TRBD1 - TGTGCCAGCAGTTACTCGGACAGGGGTGTTGAAGCTTTCTTT CASSYSDRGVEAFF
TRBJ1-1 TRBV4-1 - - TGCGCCAGCAGCCCCGACCGCCGGGACTTCGAGATGAACACTGAAGCTTTCTTT CASSPDRRDFEMNTEAFF
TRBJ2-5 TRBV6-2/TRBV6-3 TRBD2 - TGTGCCAGCAGTTACCACCCTAGCGGGAGGGCCGTCGCCGAGACCCAGTACTTC CASSYHPSGRAVAETQYF
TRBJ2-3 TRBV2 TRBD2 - TGTGCCAGCAGGGCCCTAGCGGGAGCTTTGGATACGCAGTATTTT CASRALAGALDTQYF
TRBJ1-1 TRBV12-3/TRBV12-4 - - TGTGCCAGCAGTTTAAACCCAAACTATGAAGCTTTCTTT CASSLNPNYEAFF
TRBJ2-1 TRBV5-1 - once TGCGCCAGCAGCTTGGGTCGGGGTGGGGAGCAGTTCTTC CASSLGRGGEQFF
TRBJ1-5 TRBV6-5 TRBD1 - TGTGCCAGCAGGGGGACAGGCCCCCGGCAGCCCCAGCATTTT CASRGTGPRQPQHF
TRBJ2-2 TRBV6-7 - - TGTGCCAGCAGTTACTTTCCCGGGACTCCCAAAAGGGAGCTGTTTTTT CASSYFPGTPKRELFF
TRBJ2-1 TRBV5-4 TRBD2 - TGTGCCAGCAGCTGGAGGTGGAGCGGGAGGGGCAATGAGCAGTTCTTC CASSWRWSGRGNEQFF
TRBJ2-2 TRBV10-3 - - TGTGCCATCAACGACTTAACACGGCCCGAGCTGTTTTTT CAINDLTRPELFF
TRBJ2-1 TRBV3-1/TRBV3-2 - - TGTGCCAGCAGCCACCGAGCAAGCACTGGGAGCTTTGGGAATGAGCAGTTCTTC CASSHRASTGSFGNEQFF
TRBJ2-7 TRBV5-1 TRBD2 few TGCGCCAGCAGCAGCGAATTTCCGGGACTAGCGGGAGTTTCCGACGAGCAGTACTTC CASSSEFPGLAGVSDEQYF
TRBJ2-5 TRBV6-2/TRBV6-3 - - TGTGCCAGCGGCCTTTGGCCTCAAGAGACCCAGTACTTC CASGLWPQETQYF
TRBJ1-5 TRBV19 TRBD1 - TGTGCCAGTAGTGTGGACAGGGCTCAGCCCCAGCATTTT CASSVDRAQPQHF
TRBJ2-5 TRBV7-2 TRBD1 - TGTGCCAGCAGCTTAGCCCGGACAGGGCAAGAGACCCAGTACTTC CASSLARTGQETQYF
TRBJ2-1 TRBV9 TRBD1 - TGTGCCAGCAGCGCGGGACAGTTATACAATGAGCAGTTCTTC CASSAGQLYNEQFF
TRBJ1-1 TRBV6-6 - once TGTGCCAGCAGTTACGGCAGGAACACTGAAGCTTTCTTT CASSYGRNTEAFF
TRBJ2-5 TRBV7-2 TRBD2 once TGTGCCAGCAGCTTAGCGTTTGCGGGAGGGCTCCAAGAGACCCAGTACTTC CASSLAFAGGLQETQYF
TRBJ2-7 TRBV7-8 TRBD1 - TGTGCCAGCAGCGAAGAAATCCGGACAGGGTCCTACGAGCAGTACTTC CASSEEIRTGSYEQYF
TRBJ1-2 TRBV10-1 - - TGCGCCAGCAGTGAGTCCTACAGCTATGGCTACACCTTC CASSESYSYGYTF
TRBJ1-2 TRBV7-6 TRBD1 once TGTGCCAGCAGCTTAGGACAGGGTTCTAACTATGGCTACACCTTC CASSLGQGSNYGYTF